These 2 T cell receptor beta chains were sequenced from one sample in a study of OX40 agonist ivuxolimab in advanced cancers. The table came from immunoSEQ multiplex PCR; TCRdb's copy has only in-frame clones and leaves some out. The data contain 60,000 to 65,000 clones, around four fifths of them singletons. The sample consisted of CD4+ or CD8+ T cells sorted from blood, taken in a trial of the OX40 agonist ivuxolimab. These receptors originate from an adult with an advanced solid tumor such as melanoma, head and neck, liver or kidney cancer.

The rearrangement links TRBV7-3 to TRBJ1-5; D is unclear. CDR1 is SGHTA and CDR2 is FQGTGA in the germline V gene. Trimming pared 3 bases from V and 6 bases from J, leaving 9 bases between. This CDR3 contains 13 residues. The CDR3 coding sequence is TGTGCCAGCAGCTTGGGAACTGGTCAGCCCCAGCATTTT. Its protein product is CASSLGTGQPQHF.

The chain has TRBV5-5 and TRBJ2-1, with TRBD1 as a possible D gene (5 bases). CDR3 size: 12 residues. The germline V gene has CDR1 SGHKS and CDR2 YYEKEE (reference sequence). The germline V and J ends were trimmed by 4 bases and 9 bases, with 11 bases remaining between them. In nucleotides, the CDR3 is TGTGCCAGCAGCCAGGGATTTTCTGAGCAGTTCTTC. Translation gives CASSQGFSEQFF.